The rows below give T cell receptor beta chains drawn from one sample of a study of long-term antiretroviral therapy in people with HIV. Assay: immunoSEQ multiplex PCR; the TCRdb copy retains only in-frame clones and omits some. The sample records about 30,000 clones, about 94% being singletons. The specimen was unsorted PBMCs, collected approximately 7.4 years after starting antiretroviral therapy. These receptor sequences come from a man aged 45-65 years with HIV. Both conserved end residues are part of each CDR3. D genes are given only for firm matches. Only part of the rows carry a size: once, few, many, or a class if the clone is expanded.

j_call clone_size v_call d_call cdr3_aa cdr3_nt
TRBJ2-7 NA TRBV5-6 TRBD1 CASSLRSTGPNSYEQYF TGTGCCAGCAGCTTGAGGTCGACAGGGCCCAACTCCTACGAGCAGTACTTC
TRBJ2-7 NA TRBV2 TRBD1 CASTRDRSYEQYF TGTGCCAGCACGAGGGACAGGTCCTACGAGCAGTACTTC
TRBJ1-6 NA TRBV27 NA CASSSGVYYNSPLHF TGTGCCAGCAGTTCCGGGGTCTACTATAATTCACCCCTCCACTTT
TRBJ2-7 NA TRBV25-1 NA CASSDSPYEQYF TGTGCCAGCAGTGACAGTCCCTACGAGCAGTACTTC
TRBJ2-1 NA TRBV19 TRBD1 CASSIGDSYNEQFF TGTGCCAGTAGTATAGGGGACAGTTACAATGAGCAGTTCTTC
TRBJ2-7 NA TRBV5-6 NA CASSLAGAGYEQYF TGTGCCAGCAGCTTGGCGGGGGCGGGTTACGAGCAGTACTTC
TRBJ1-4 once TRBV6-5 TRBD1 CASSPGQGSEKLFF TGTGCCAGCAGCCCTGGACAGGGTTCGGAAAAACTGTTTTTT
TRBJ2-4 NA TRBV9 TRBD1 CASSSDRLETKNIQYF TGTGCCAGCAGCTCGGACAGGTTGGAGACCAAAAACATTCAGTACTTC
TRBJ2-7 NA TRBV5-1 NA CASSVDGPYEQYF TGTGCCAGCAGCGTGGACGGACCCTACGAGCAGTACTTC
TRBJ1-1 NA TRBV7-8 TRBD1 CASSLEGTGGTKAFF TGTGCCAGCAGCTTGGAGGGGACAGGGGGTACGAAAGCTTTCTTT
TRBJ1-2 NA TRBV29-1 NA CSVEEVRGYTF TGCAGCGTTGAAGAGGTTAGAGGCTACACCTTC
TRBJ1-2 NA TRBV18 TRBD1 CASSPLGTGEEDGYTF TGTGCCAGCTCACCCCTAGGGACAGGGGAAGAGGATGGCTACACCTTC
TRBJ2-5 once TRBV10-3 NA CAISESTVQETQYF TGTGCCATCAGTGAGTCGACAGTCCAAGAGACCCAGTACTTC
TRBJ2-2 NA TRBV11-2 NA CASSLVGRELFF TGTGCCAGCAGCTTAGTAGGGCGGGAGCTGTTTTTT
TRBJ2-7 once TRBV10-1 NA CASSELTSLDYEQYF TGCGCCAGCAGTGAGTTGACTAGTCTCGACTACGAGCAGTACTTC
TRBJ2-3 once TRBV7-8 TRBD2 CASSALGRGGGTDTQYF TGTGCCAGCAGCGCCCTTGGGCGGGGGGGTGGCACAGATACGCAGTATTTT
TRBJ2-7 NA TRBV6-1 NA CASSTTGEGYEQYF TGTGCCAGCAGTACGACAGGGGAGGGTTACGAGCAGTACTTC
TRBJ2-3 NA TRBV30 NA CAWTTSTDTQYF TGTGCCTGGACCACTAGCACAGATACGCAGTATTTT
TRBJ1-1 NA TRBV6-1 NA CASSEALRGERNTEAFF TGTGCCAGCAGTGAAGCGCTTCGAGGGGAGAGGAACACTGAAGCTTTCTTT
TRBJ2-7 NA TRBV20-1 NA CSVGEQYF TGCAGTGTTGGCGAGCAGTACTTC
TRBJ2-1 NA TRBV15 NA CATSTGQPSYNEQFF TGTGCCACCAGCACAGGACAACCTTCCTACAATGAGCAGTTCTTC
TRBJ1-6 NA TRBV21-1 NA CASSDLLWATRPNSPLHF TGTGCCAGCAGCGACCTCCTGTGGGCTACGAGACCTAATTCACCCCTCCACTTT
TRBJ2-7 NA TRBV10-2 TRBD1 CATGTGLAYEQYF TGCGCCACCGGGACAGGCCTCGCGTACGAGCAGTACTTC
TRBJ2-3 NA TRBV27 TRBD1 CASSNLGGSSTDTQYF TGTGCCAGCAGTAACTTAGGGGGCAGCAGCACAGATACGCAGTATTTT
TRBJ2-1 NA TRBV9 TRBD2 CASSVVAGGLTEQFF TGTGCCAGCAGCGTAGTAGCGGGGGGGTTGACTGAGCAGTTCTTC
TRBJ1-4 NA TRBV7-6 NA CASSLGVGEKLFF TGTGCCAGCAGCTTGGGGGTAGGGGAAAAACTGTTTTTT
TRBJ1-2 NA TRBV6-6 NA CASSLDSNYGYTF TGTGCCAGCAGCCTTGACAGCAACTATGGCTACACCTTC
TRBJ2-2 NA TRBV4-1 NA CASSPHTRAKSTGELFF TGCGCCAGCAGCCCCCACACCAGGGCAAAGAGCACCGGGGAGCTGTTTTTT
TRBJ1-1 NA TRBV18 NA CASSLLERNTEAFF TGTGCCAGCTCACTACTTGAAAGGAACACTGAAGCTTTCTTT
TRBJ2-1 NA TRBV7-3 NA CASSLRGLAADYNEQFF TGTGCCAGCAGCTTACGCGGATTGGCAGCGGACTACAATGAGCAGTTCTTC
TRBJ2-7 NA TRBV12-5 TRBD2 CASVIGKEWASGGTPYEQYF TGTGCTAGTGTCATTGGTAAAGAGTGGGCTAGCGGGGGCACTCCCTACGAGCAGTACTTC
TRBJ2-1 NA TRBV19 NA CASSGGRTSSYNEQFF TGTGCCAGTAGCGGTGGACGAACGAGCTCCTACAATGAGCAGTTCTTC
TRBJ1-1 NA TRBV27 NA CASSLADTSTEAFF TGTGCCAGCAGTCTAGCAGACACGAGCACTGAAGCTTTCTTT
TRBJ1-3 NA TRBV6-1 TRBD1 CASSEAGQGAGNTIYF TGTGCCAGCAGTGAAGCGGGACAGGGGGCTGGAAACACCATATATTTT
TRBJ2-7 NA TRBV6-1 NA CASSEVSDRAEQYF TGTGCCAGCAGTGAAGTCTCGGACCGAGCCGAGCAGTACTTC
TRBJ2-7 NA TRBV7-6 NA CASSLEGSEQYF TGTGCCAGCAGCTTAGAGGGGAGCGAGCAGTACTTC
TRBJ2-3 NA TRBV6-1 NA CASSEATHGVQYF TGTGCCAGCAGTGAAGCAACACACGGAGTTCAGTATTTT
TRBJ2-5 NA TRBV4-1 TRBD2 CASSQGLAGAGETQYF TGCGCCAGCAGCCAAGGACTAGCGGGGGCCGGAGAGACCCAGTACTTC
TRBJ2-5 NA TRBV7-2 TRBD1 CASRETGGWRETQYF TGTGCCAGCAGAGAGACAGGGGGGTGGAGGGAGACCCAGTACTTC
TRBJ2-6 NA TRBV2 NA CASSGGAGANVLTF TGTGCCAGCAGTGGGGGGGCTGGGGCCAACGTCCTGACTTTC
TRBJ2-1 NA TRBV27 NA CASSPGITYNEQFF TGTGCCAGCAGTCCCGGTATTACCTACAATGAGCAGTTCTTC
TRBJ2-7 NA TRBV4-2 TRBD1 CASSQGTGWNSYEQYF TGTGCCAGCAGCCAGGGGACAGGGTGGAACTCCTACGAGCAGTACTTC
TRBJ1-6 NA TRBV6-5 NA CASSPQTLGNSPLHF TGTGCCAGCAGCCCCCAAACCTTGGGGAATTCACCCCTCCACTTT
TRBJ1-3 NA TRBV11-2 TRBD1 CASSLLAGGTFSGNTIYF TGTGCCAGCAGCTTATTGGCAGGGGGGACATTCTCTGGAAACACCATATATTTT
TRBJ1-4 once TRBV11-2 NA CASSLFKSEKLFF TGTGCCAGCAGCTTGTTTAAGAGTGAAAAACTGTTTTTT
TRBJ2-1 NA TRBV4-3 NA CASSRSMAGDEQFF TGCGCCAGCAGCCGCAGCATGGCGGGCGATGAGCAGTTCTTC
TRBJ2-7 NA TRBV7-2 TRBD1 CASSPDGQGYEQYF TGTGCCAGCAGCCCAGACGGACAGGGGTACGAGCAGTACTTC
TRBJ2-7 NA TRBV4-2 TRBD1 CASSQDRLDRGYF TGTGCCAGCAGCCAAGATCGGCTGGACAGGGGGTACTTC
TRBJ1-5 NA TRBV6-5 TRBD1 CASSFGTENQPQHF TGTGCCAGCAGCTTTGGGACAGAGAATCAGCCCCAGCATTTT
TRBJ2-3 NA TRBV25-1 NA CASSNPTSLLQYF TGTGCCAGCAGCAACCCGACTAGTCTATTGCAGTATTTT
TRBJ2-2 NA TRBV10-2 NA CASSPLPDGELFF TGCGCCAGCAGTCCCCTACCTGACGGGGAGCTGTTTTTT
TRBJ2-3 NA TRBV7-6 NA CASSYDRSTDTQYF TGTGCCAGCAGCTACGACAGGAGCACAGATACGCAGTATTTT
TRBJ1-4 NA TRBV7-2 NA CASSLSGNEKLFF TGTGCCAGCAGCTTATCTGGGAATGAAAAACTGTTTTTT
TRBJ2-3 once TRBV7-2 NA CASSLRTSTDTQYF TGTGCCAGCAGCCTTCGAACTAGCACAGATACGCAGTATTTT
TRBJ2-3 NA TRBV2 NA CAGGPDTQYF TGTGCCGGAGGGCCGGATACGCAGTATTTT